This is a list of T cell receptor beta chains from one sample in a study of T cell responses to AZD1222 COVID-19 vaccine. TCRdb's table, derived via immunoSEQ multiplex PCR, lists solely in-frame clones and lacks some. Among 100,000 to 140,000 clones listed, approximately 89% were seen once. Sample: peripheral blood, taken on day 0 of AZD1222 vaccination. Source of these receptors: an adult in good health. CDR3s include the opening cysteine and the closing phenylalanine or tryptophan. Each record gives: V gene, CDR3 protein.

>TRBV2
CASSRRTSGGSNEQFF
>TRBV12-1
CASSLPTVQGGQPQHF
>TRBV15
CATSQHADGDEKLFF
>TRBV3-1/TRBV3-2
CASRVSDTQYF
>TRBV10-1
CAITVYYTEAFF
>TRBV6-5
CASSRAQGTGNTIYF
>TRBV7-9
CASSPDPPGTQYF
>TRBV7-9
CASSPYGQGISGYTF
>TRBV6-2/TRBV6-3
CASSYGPVNSPLHF
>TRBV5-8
CASSLDIQGARGQPQHF
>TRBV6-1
CASTPTGEPYEQYF
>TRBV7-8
CASSLDPPGGYTF
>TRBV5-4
CASSLQGGNYEQYF
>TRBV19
CASRTFSNQPQHF
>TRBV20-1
CSAYTIGYTF
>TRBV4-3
CASSLALITGGGSTIYF
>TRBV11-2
CASSLTGEREFF
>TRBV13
CASSSLAGGSYTGELFF
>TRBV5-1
CASRRQSSYEQYF
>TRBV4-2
CASRRDRESNQPQHF
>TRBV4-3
CASSQNRGHGYTF
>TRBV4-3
CASSQELSRPNTEAFF
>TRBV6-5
CASSTGTRYNSPLHF
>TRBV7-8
CASSPLGGGGSYEQYF
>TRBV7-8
CASSLLEGSGGYTF
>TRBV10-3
CAISSRGAYNEQFF
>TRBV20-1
CSASDGEGDWGTQYF
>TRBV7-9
CASSLTWGDTEAFF
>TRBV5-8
CASSPVWGGDTQYF
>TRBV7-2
CASSLAPPSGVYNEQFF
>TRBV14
CASSQVRGPRETQYF
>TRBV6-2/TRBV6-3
CASSARDRDRNYGYTF
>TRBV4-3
CASSQVIFGGGLVGGNYGYTF
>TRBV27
CASSRGGRGAYGYTF
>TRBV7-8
CASSLGGQGGGPQHF
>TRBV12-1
CASMDPGGAADTQYF
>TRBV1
CTSSQVVCVHGQVNTGELFF
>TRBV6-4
CASSPGGASNEQFF
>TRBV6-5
CASSYSNSGTEAFF
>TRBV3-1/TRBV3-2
CASSYQTSGVPYEQYF
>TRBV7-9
CASSLPGSYNEQFF
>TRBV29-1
CSVEQSGPGTSATGELFF
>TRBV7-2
CASSSRSQGPDTDTQYF
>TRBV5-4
CASRPQGGGGYTF
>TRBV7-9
CASSLVERQGENEQFF
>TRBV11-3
CASSLGGWGDTDTQYF